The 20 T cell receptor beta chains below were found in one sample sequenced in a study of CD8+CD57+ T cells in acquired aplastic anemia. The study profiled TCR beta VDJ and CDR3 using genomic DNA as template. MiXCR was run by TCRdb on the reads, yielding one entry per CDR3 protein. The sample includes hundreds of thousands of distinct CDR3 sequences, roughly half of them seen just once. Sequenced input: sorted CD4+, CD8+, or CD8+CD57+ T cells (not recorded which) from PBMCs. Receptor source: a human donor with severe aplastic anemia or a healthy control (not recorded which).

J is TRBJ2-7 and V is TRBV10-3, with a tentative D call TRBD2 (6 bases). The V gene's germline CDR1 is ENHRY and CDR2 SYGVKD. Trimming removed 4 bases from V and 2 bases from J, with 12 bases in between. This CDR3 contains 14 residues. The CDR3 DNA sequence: TGTGCCATCAGTGCAACGGAGGGCCCCTACGAGCAGTACTTC. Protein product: CAISATEGPYEQYF.

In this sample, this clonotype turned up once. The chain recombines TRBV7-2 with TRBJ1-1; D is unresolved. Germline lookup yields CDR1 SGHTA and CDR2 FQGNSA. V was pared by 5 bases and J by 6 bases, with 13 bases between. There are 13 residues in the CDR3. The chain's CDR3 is CASSPPPSAEAFF. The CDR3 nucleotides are TGTGCCAGCAGCCCCCCACCGAGCGCTGAAGCTTTCTTT. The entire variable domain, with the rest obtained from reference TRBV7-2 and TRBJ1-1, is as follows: GAGVSQSPSNKVTEKGKDVELRCDPISGHTALYWYRQSLGQGLEFLIYFQGNSAPDKSGLPSDRFSAERTGGSVSTLTIQRTQQEDSAVYLCASSPPPSAEAFFGQGTRLTVV.

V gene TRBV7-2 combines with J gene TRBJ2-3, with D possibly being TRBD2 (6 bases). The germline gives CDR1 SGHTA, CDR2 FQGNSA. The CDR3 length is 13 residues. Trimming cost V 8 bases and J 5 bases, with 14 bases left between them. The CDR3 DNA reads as TGTGCCAGCGACACAGTGGAGGGAGATACGCAGTATTTT. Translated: CASDTVEGDTQYF. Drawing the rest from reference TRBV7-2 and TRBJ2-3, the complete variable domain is GAGVSQSPSNKVTEKGKDVELRCDPISGHTALYWYRQSLGQGLEFLIYFQGNSAPDKSGLPSDRFSAERTGGSVSTLTIQRTQQEDSAVYLCASDTVEGDTQYFGPGTRLTVL.

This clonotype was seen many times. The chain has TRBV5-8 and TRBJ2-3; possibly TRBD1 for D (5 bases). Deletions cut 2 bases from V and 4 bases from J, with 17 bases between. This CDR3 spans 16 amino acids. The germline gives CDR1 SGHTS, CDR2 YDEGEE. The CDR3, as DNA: TGTGCCAGCAGCTTAGGGGTCCAGGCAATGGCAGATACGCAGTATTTT. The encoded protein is CASSLGVQAMADTQYF.

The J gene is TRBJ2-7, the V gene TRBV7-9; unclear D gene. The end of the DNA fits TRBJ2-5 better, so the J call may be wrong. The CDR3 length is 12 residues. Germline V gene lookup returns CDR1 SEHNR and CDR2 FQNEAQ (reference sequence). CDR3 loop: CASSLRTETQYF. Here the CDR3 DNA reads TGTGCCAGCAGCCTCCGAACGGAGACCCAGTACTTC.

The CDR3 region has the DNA TGTGCCAGCAGCGCGGCCGGGACAGGGGTAAACTACGAGCAGTACTTC. The encoded protein is CASSAAGTGVNYEQYF. This chain links TRBV11-1 with TRBJ2-7, with 10 bases matching TRBD1. V was pared by 5 bases and J by 3 bases, with 10 bases of the junction left unmatched. The germline gives CDR1 SGHAT, CDR2 FQDESV (reference sequence). The length of the CDR3 is 16 residues.

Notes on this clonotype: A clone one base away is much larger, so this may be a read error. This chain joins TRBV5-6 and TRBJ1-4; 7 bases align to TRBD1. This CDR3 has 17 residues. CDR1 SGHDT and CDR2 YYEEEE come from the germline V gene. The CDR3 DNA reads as TGTGCCAGCAGCTTGTGGATCAGGGACAGCCTTAATGAAAAACTGCTTTTT. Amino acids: CASSLWIRDSLNEKLLF.

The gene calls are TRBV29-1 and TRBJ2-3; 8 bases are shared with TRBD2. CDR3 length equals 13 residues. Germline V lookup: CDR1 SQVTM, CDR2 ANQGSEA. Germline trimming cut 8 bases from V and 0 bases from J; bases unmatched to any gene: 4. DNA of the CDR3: TGCAGCAGTAGCGGGGAGAGCACAGATACGCAGTATTTT. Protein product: CSSSGESTDTQYF.

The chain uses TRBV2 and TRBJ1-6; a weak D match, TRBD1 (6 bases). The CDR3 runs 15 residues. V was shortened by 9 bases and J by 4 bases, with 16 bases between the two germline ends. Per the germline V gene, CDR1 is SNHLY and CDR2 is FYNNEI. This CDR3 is CASSLGGAYNSPLHF. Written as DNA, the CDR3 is TGTGCCAGTTCCTTAGGGGGGGCTTATAATTCACCCCTCCACTTT.

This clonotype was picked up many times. CDR3 protein: CASSPDRGLPSTDTQYF. CDR3 DNA sequence: TGTGCCAGCAGCCCGGACAGGGGTCTCCCGAGCACAGATACGCAGTATTTT. The rearrangement uses TRBV14 and TRBJ2-3, with 9 bases that match TRBD1. Germline V gene data show CDR1 as SGHDN and CDR2 as FVKESK. The junction had 8 bases not matched to a gene; V was cut back by 4 bases and J by 0 bases. CDR3 size: 17 residues. Together with reference TRBV14 and TRBJ2-3, the CDR3 gives the full variable domain: EAGVTQFPSHSVIEKGQTVTLRCDPISGHDNLYWYRRVMGKEIKFLLHFVKESKQDESGMPNNRFLAERTGGTYSTLKVQPAELEDSGVYFCASSPDRGLPSTDTQYFGPGTRLTVL.

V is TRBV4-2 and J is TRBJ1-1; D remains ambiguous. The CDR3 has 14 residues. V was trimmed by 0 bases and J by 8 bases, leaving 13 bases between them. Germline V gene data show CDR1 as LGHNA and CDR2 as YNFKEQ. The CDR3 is CASSQDPSTREAFF. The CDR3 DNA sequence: TGTGCCAGCAGCCAAGACCCCTCGACCAGGGAAGCTTTCTTT.

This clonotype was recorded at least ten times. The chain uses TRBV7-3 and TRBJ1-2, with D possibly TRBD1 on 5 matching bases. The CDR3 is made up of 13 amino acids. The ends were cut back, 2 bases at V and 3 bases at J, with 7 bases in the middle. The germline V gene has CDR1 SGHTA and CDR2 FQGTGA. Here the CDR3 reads CASSLDSHYGYTF. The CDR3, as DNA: TGTGCCAGCAGCTTAGACAGCCACTATGGCTACACCTTC.

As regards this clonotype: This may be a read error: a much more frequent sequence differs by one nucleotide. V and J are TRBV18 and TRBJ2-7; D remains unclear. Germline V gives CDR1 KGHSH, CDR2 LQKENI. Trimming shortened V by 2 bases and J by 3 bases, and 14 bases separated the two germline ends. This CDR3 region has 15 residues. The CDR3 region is CASSPSILRLYEQYF. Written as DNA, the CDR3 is TGTGCCAGCTCACCATCAATCCTGAGACTCTACGAGCAGTACTTC.

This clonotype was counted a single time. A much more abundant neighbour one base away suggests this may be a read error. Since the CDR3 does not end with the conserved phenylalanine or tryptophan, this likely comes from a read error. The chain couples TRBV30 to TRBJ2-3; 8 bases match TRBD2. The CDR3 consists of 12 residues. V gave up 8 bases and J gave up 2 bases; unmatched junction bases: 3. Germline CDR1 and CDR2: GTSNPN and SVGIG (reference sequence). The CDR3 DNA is TGTGCCGGAGCGGGGGTCACAGATACGCAGTATCTT. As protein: CAGAGVTDTQYL.

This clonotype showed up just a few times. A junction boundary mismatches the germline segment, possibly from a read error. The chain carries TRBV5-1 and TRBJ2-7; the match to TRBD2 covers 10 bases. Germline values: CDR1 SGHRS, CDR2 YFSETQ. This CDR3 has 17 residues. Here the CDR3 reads CASSLSAGGPHFYEQYF. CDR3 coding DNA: TGTGCCAGCAGCTTATCAGCGGGGGGGCCCCATTTCTACGAGCAGTACTTC.

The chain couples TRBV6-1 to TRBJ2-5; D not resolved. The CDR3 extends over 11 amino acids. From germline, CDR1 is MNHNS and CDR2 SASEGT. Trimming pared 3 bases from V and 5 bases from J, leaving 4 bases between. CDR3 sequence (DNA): TGTGCCAGCAGTGACCGCGAGACCCAGTACTTC. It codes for CASSDRETQYF.

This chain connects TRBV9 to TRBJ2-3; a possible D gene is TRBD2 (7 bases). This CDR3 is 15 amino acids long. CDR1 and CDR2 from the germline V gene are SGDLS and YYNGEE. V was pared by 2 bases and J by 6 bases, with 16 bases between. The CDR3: CASSVGGPPVDTQYF. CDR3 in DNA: TGTGCCAGCAGCGTCGGGGGGCCTCCTGTGGATACGCAGTATTTT. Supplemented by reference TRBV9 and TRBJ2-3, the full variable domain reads DSGVTQTPKHLITATGQRVTLRCSPRSGDLSVYWYQQSLDQGLQFLIQYYNGEERAKGNILERFSAQQFPDLHSELNLSSLELGDSALYFCASSVGGPPVDTQYFGPGTRLTVL.

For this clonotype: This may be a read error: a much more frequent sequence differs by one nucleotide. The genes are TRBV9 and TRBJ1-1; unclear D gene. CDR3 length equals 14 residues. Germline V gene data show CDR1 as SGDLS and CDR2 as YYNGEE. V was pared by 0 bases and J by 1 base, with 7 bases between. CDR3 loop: CASSVEDSNTEAFF. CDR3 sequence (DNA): TGTGCCAGCAGCGTAGAGGACTCGAACACTGAAGCTTTCTTT.

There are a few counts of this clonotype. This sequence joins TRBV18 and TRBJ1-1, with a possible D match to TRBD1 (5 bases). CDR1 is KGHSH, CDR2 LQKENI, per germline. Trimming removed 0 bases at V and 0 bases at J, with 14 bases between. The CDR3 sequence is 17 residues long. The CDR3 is CASSPPVQGLVNTEAFF. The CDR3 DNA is TGTGCCAGCTCACCACCAGTGCAGGGCCTGGTGAACACTGAAGCTTTCTTT.

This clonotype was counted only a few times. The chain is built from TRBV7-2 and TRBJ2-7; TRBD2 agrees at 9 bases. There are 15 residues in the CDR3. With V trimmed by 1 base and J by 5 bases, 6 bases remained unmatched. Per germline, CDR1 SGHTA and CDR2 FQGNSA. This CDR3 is CASSLGLAGVDEQYF. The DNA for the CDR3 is TGTGCCAGCAGCTTAGGATTAGCGGGGGTGGACGAGCAGTACTTC.